This TCR beta chain emerged from a study of graft-versus-host responses after intestinal transplantation. In the study overall: Multivisceral, liver-intestinal, or isolated intestinal grafts went to recipients. The study gave all recipients anti-thymocyte globulin induction, then tacrolimus and steroids for two to three years.

V was clipped by 6 bases and J by 5 bases, with 17 bases between them. The CDR3 runs to 15 residues. From germline, CDR1 is MNHNS and CDR2 SASEGT. Study-wide points: Early post-transplant HvG declines were associated with peak circulating GvH clone levels.

In regard to this clone: Its antigen is unknown.

Sequencing used immunoSEQ multiplex PCR; TCRdb keeps in-frame clones, though not all of them. This repertoire shows tens of thousands of clones, roughly 89% found once; its top ten account for about 0.28%. The V gene is TRBV6-1, the J gene TRBJ1-5; D possibly corresponds to TRBD1 (5 bases). The starting material was unstimulated CD4+ T cells sorted from spleen or lymph node cells, obtained before intestinal transplant. This receptor was obtained from a human donor who received an intestinal transplant. CDR3 sequence (DNA): TGTGCCAGCAGCCCGAAGACGACAGTTTATCAGCCCCAGCATTTT. It encodes CASSPKTTVYQPQHF.